The subject of this entry is one TCR beta chain. The antigen it recognizes is unknown. Per-nucleotide qualities are absent, and no much larger clonotype sits a single base away. TCRdb names Illumina HiSeq 2500 as the instrument used. TCR beta libraries were prepared by quantitative 5'-RACE with molecular barcodes. The paper's processing steps were these. Disease-linked TCR variants were identified with a new computational method built on a probabilistic model of VDJ rearrangement. The public sequencing data were trimmed at Q25 with fastp and processed into clonotypes with MiXCR by TCRdb, which kept only in-frame beta chains. Every distinct CDR3 protein forms one entry, paired with its most common genes and DNA. In this record, the V and J calls reflect TCRdb's handling and not the investigators' own analysis. This sample comprises roughly 260,000 distinct CDR3 sequences, 20% of them detected only once. Roughly 8% of the sample goes to the ten largest clones.

This record belongs to a study of CD8 T cells in ankylosing spondylitis (dated by TCRdb to 2016 to 2017). About the full investigation: The study profiled T cell receptor beta repertoires in healthy donors and ankylosing spondylitis patients to find disease-linked TCR variants. The full study cohort comprised about 25 ankylosing spondylitis patients and about a hundred healthy donors. Peripheral blood was sampled, and synovial fluid was also collected from ankylosing spondylitis patients. Overall study results and their limits: The disease-linked clones had a CD8+ phenotype and were found at relatively low frequencies in peripheral blood. The disease-linked clones were reported to be significantly enriched in matched synovial fluid samples from ankylosing spondylitis patients. Some TCR beta motif variants had previously been reported in synovial fluid and blood of reactive arthritis patients, which suggested common disease-initiation mechanisms. Blood from ankylosing spondylitis patients appeared to be characterized by a TCR beta motif composed of eight or nine highly homologous amino acid variants.

The sequenced sample was blood, either unsorted or a sorted T cell fraction (not recorded which). The sequence came from a male donor with ankylosing spondylitis or in good health (not recorded which).

The CDR3 region has the sequence CASKVTGNYNQPQHF. The bases read TGTGCCAGCAAAGTGACAGGGAATTACAATCAGCCCCAGCATTTT. Recombination joined TRBV27 with TRBJ1-5, with 7 middle bases fitting TRBD1. Inclusive of the bounding cysteine and phenylalanine, the CDR3 is 15 residues long. The CDR3 DNA has 45 bases and is translated from base 1. Sequences MNHEY (CDR1) and SMNVEV (CDR2) are obtained from the germline V gene (reference sequence). Trimming takes 7 bases off V and 3 bases off J; junction bases not matched to a gene: 9.